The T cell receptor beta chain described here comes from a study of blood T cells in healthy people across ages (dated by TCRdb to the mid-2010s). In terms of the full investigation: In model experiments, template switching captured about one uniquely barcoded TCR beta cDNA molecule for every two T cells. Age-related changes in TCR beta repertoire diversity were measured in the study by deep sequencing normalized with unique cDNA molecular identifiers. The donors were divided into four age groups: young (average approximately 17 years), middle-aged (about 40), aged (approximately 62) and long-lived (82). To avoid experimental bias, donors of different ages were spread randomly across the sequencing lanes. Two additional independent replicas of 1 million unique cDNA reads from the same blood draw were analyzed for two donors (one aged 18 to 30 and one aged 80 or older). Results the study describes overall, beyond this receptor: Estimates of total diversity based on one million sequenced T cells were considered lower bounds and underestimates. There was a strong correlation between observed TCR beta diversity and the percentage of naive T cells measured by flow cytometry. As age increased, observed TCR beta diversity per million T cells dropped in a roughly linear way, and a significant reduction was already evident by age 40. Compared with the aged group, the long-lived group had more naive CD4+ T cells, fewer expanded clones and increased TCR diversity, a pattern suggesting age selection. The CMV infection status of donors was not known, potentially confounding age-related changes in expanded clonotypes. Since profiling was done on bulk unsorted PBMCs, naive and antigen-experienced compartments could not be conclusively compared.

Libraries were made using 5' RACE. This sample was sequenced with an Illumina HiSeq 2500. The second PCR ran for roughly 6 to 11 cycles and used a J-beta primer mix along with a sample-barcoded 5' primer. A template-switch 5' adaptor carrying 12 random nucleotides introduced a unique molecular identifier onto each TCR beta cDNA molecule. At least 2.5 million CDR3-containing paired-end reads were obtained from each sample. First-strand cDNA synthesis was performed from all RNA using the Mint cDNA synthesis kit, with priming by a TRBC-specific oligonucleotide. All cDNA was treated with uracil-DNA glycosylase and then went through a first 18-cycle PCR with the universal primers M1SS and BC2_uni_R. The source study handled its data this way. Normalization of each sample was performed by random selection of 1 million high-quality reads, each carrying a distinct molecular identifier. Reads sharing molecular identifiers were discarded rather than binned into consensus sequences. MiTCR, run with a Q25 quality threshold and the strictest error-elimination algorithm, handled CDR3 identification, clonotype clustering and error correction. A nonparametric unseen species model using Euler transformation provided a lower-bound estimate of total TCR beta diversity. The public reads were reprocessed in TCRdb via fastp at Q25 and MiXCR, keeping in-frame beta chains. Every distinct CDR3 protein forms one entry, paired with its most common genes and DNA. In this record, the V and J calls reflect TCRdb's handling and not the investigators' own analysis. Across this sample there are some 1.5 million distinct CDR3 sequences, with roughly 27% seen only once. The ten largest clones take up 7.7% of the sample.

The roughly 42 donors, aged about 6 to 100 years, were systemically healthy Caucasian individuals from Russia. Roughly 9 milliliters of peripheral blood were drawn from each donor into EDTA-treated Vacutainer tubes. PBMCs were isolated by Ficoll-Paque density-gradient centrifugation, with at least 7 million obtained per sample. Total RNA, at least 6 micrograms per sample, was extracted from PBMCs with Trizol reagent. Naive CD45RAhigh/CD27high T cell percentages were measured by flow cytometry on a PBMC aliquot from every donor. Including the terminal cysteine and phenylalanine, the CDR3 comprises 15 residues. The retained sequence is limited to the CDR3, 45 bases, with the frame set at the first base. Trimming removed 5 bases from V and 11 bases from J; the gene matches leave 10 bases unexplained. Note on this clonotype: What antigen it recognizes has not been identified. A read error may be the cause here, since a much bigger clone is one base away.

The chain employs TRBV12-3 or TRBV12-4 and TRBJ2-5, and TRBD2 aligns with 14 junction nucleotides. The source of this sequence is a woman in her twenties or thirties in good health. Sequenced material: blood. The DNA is TGTGCCAGCAGTCGGACTAGCGGGGGGCACAATGAGCAGTACTTC. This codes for CASSRTSGGHNEQYF.